What follows describes a single T cell receptor beta chain. The CDR3 contains 17 residues. CDR1 is SGHDT, CDR2 YYEEEE, per germline. Germline trimming cut 3 bases from V and 1 base from J; bases unmatched to any gene: 9. In the source study's methods: The assay estimated nucleated cells by amplifying reference gene primers. Sequencing used immunoSEQ multiplex PCR; TCRdb keeps in-frame clones, though not all of them. The D gene and trimming were derived from the DNA, and the V and J assignments and clone size from that table. The repertoire holds approximately 15,000 clones, around 77% seen once, with more than 14% in the top ten. The data were obtained in a study of blood T cell repertoires in COVID-19. Study-wide context: T cells, B-cell-depleted T cells, or PBMCs provided the cDNA or gDNA that served as material.

The sample taken for sequencing was peripheral blood. The chain uses TRBV5-6 and TRBJ2-7; 11 bases are a match to TRBD2. The clonotype was recovered from a human donor in a cohort sampled during active COVID-19. As DNA, the CDR3 is TGTGCCAGCAGCTCCTTGGCCGGGACTAGCGGATCCTACGAGCAGTACTTC. This codes for CASSSLAGTSGSYEQYF.